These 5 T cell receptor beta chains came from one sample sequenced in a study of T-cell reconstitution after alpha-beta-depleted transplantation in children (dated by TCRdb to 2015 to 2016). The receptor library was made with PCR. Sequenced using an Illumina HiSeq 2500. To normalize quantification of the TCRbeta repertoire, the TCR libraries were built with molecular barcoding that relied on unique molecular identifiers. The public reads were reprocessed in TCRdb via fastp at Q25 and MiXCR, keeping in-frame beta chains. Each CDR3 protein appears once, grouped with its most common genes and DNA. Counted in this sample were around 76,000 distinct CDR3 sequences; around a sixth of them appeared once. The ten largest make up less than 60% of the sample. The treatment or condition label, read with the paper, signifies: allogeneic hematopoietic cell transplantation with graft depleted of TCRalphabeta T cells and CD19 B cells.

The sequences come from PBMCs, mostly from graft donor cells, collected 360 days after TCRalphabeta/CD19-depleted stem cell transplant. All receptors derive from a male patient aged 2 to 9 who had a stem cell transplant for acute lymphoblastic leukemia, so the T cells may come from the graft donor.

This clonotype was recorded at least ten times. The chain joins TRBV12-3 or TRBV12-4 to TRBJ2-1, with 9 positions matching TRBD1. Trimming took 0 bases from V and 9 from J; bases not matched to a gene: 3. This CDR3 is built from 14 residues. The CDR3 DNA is TGTGCCAGCAGTTTAGCGGGACAGGGAGGTGAGCAGTTCTTC. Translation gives CASSLAGQGGEQFF.

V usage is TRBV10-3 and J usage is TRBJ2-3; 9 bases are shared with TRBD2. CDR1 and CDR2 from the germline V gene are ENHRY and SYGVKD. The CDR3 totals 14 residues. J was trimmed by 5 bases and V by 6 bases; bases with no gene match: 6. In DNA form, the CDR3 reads TGTGCCATCAGGCGGGAGGGCCGGGGAGATACGCAGTATTTT. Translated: CAIRREGRGDTQYF.

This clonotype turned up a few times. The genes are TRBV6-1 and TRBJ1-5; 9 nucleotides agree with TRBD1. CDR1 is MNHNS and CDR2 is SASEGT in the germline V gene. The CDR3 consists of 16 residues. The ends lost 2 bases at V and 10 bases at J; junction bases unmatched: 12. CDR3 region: CASSEYGGQGWRPQHF. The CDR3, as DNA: TGTGCCAGCAGTGAATACGGCGGACAGGGGTGGCGTCCCCAGCATTTT.

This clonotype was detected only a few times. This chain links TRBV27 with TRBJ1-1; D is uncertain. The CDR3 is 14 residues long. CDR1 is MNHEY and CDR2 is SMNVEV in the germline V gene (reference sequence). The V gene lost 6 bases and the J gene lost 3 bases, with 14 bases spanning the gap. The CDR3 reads CASRPPQADTEAFF. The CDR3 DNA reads TGTGCCAGCAGGCCGCCGCAGGCTGACACTGAAGCTTTCTTT.

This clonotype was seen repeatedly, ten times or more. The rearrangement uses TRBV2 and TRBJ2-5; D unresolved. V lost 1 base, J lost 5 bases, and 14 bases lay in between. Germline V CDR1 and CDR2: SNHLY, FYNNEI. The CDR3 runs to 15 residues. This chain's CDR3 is CASSEGSRSRETQYF. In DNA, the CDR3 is TGTGCCAGCAGTGAAGGCAGTCGTTCCCGCGAGACCCAGTACTTC.